This TCR beta chain came from a study of shared clonotypes between healthy human individuals. Over several immunoSEQ plates, each subset's genomic DNA was distributed in even portions. 300 ng DNA, some 30,000 T cell genomes, went into unsorted PBMC replicate PCRs. Ten immunoSEQ deep assay plates were used to sequence the DNA of unsorted PBMCs. Libraries were prepared by immunoSEQ multiplex PCR; TCRdb keeps only in-frame clonotypes and omits some of them. The sample records about 480,000 clones, approximately 79% being singletons. Findings and limits, study-wide: Clonotype sharing among donors, it was expected, would be affected by sequencing depth.

The V end lost 7 bases, the J end lost 7 bases, and 18 bases lay between the germline ends. The CDR3 covers 14 residues. CDR1 and CDR2 from the germline V gene are SGDLS and YYNGEE. This clone was seen just once. Its antigen is unidentified. The chain combines TRBV9 with TRBJ1-3, with a possible D match to TRBD1 (6 bases). The sequence came from a woman aged 40 to 50 in good health. Some clones in this sample may be carry-over from other donors' samples. The sequenced sample was PBMCs. CDR3 nucleotide sequence: TGTGCCAGCCGCGGACAGACCACCGGTAACACCATATATTTT. Translation gives CASRGQTTGNTIYF.